One sample yielded the 32 T cell receptor beta chains listed below, sequenced in a study of shared clonotypes between healthy human individuals. The repertoire was sequenced with immunoSEQ multiplex PCR; TCRdb's copy has only in-frame clones and lacks some. Counted here are some 1,900,000 clones, about 95% occurring once; the ten biggest clones make up 0.9% to 1.5%. Positive CCR7 selection of CD45RO-negative cells yielded the naive CD8 cells, and terminally differentiated effector memory CD45RA+ cells were excluded. Source material: naive CD8+ T cells sorted from blood. Receptors were obtained from a man aged 18 to 29 in good health.

V usage is TRBV2 and J usage is TRBJ2-7, with unresolved D. Germline V gives CDR1 SNHLY, CDR2 FYNNEI. The CDR3 covers 13 residues. Trimming stripped 8 bases from V and 0 bases from J, with 11 bases between. CDR3 in DNA: TGTGCCAGCGAGCCTGAAAACTCCTACGAGCAGTACTTC. It translates to CASEPENSYEQYF. Full variable domain (rest looked up from reference TRBV2 and TRBJ2-7): EPEVTQTPSHQVTQMGQEVILRCVPISNHLYFYWYRQILGQKVEFLVSFYNNEISEKSEIFDDQFSVERPDGSNFTLKIRSTKLEDSAMYFCASEPENSYEQYFGPGTRLTVT.

This clone has a single count. At the DNA level, this CDR3 is encoded by other sequences in the same sample as well. The CDR3 loop is CSVGTGGSYEQYF. DNA of the CDR3: TGCAGCGTTGGAACAGGGGGCAGCTACGAGCAGTACTTC. The rearrangement joins TRBV29-1 to TRBJ2-7, with TRBD1 matching 9 bases. The CDR3 loop spans 13 amino acids. CDR1 and CDR2 (germline): SQVTM, ANQGSEA. J was trimmed by 3 bases and V by 4 bases; bases with no gene match: 4.

V usage is TRBV6-5 and J usage is TRBJ2-7; 8 bases are shared with TRBD2. The germline V gene encodes CDR1 MNHEY and CDR2 SVGAGI. The CDR3 is 15 amino acids. V lost 0 bases to trimming and J lost 6 bases; unmatched junction nucleotides: 7. The chain's CDR3 is CASSYSDGLAGEQYF. The DNA for the CDR3 is TGTGCCAGCAGTTACTCGGACGGACTAGCTGGCGAGCAGTACTTC.

As for this clone: This CDR3 is also generated by other DNA sequences in the sample. J is TRBJ2-7 and V is TRBV13; D not resolved. CDR3 length: 13 residues. Germline values: CDR1 PRHDT, CDR2 FYEKMQ (reference sequence). V lost 4 bases and J 0 bases, leaving 7 bases between the germline ends. The CDR3 DNA follows: TGTGCCAGCAGCTCCCCTAGCTCCTACGAGCAGTACTTC. As protein: CASSSPSSYEQYF.

The chain combines TRBV13 with TRBJ1-1; D gene unclear. CDR1 and CDR2 from the germline V gene are PRHDT and FYEKMQ (reference sequence). V gave up 6 bases and J gave up 3 bases, with 14 bases separating them. The CDR3 consists of 14 residues. The CDR3, as DNA: TGTGCCAGCAGTCCGTTCCTTGGGGACACTGAAGCTTTCTTT. This encodes CASSPFLGDTEAFF. The full variable domain, rest sourced from reference TRBV13 and TRBJ1-1, is AAGVIQSPRHLIKEKRETATLKCYPIPRHDTVYWYQQGPGQDPQFLISFYEKMQSDKGSIPDRFSAQQFSDYHSELNMSSLELGDSALYFCASSPFLGDTEAFFGQGTRLTVV.

CDR3 residues: CAWSAGTSGSTPYEQYF. CDR3 nucleotide sequence: TGTGCCTGGAGTGCTGGGACTAGCGGGAGTACCCCCTACGAGCAGTACTTC. The gene calls are TRBV30 and TRBJ2-7; 14 bases agree with TRBD2. The CDR3 consists of 17 residues. J was trimmed by 2 bases and V by 1 base; bases with no gene match: 7. Germline-derived CDR1 and CDR2 are GTSNPN and SVGIG (reference sequence).

This clone was counted once. The chain couples TRBV6-1 to TRBJ2-7; TRBD1 matches at 10 bases. Germline-derived CDR1 and CDR2 are MNHNS and SASEGT. This CDR3 comprises 15 residues. V trimming: 2 bases; J trimming: 2 bases; junction bases outside the gene matches: 3. The CDR3 protein is CASSETGQGPYEQYF. In nucleotides, the CDR3 is TGTGCCAGCAGTGAAACGGGACAGGGGCCCTACGAGCAGTACTTC.

V and J are TRBV9 and TRBJ2-1; D gene uncertain. CDR1 SGDLS and CDR2 YYNGEE come from the germline V gene. V was pared by 0 bases and J by 7 bases, with 11 bases between. This CDR3 is 14 amino acids long. As DNA, the CDR3 is TGTGCCAGCAGCGTAGAATCCGGGCTTAATGAGCAGTTCTTC. Amino acids: CASSVESGLNEQFF.

The chain uses TRBV9 and TRBJ2-1; TRBD2 matches 10 bases. This CDR3 has 16 amino acids. With V trimmed by 4 bases and J by 4 bases, 8 bases remained unmatched. Germline assignment: CDR1 SGDLS and CDR2 YYNGEE. The CDR3 protein is CASSPGDSGRYNEQFF. The CDR3 coding sequence is TGTGCCAGCAGCCCTGGGGATAGCGGGAGGTACAATGAGCAGTTCTTC.

The chain employs TRBV13 and TRBJ1-2; 7 nucleotides align to TRBD1. J lost 4 bases, V lost 4 bases, and 9 bases had no gene match. Germline CDR1 reads PRHDT; CDR2 reads FYEKMQ (reference sequence). The CDR3 spans 15 residues. CDR3 DNA: TGTGCCAGCAGCTCCATACAGGGGCCGGGCTATGGCTACACCTTC. The encoded protein is CASSSIQGPGYGYTF.

The rearrangement uses TRBV4-1 and TRBJ2-3; tentatively, D is TRBD1 (5 bases). The CDR3 is made up of 18 amino acids. V lost 3 bases, J lost 6 bases, and 25 bases lay in between. CDR1 and CDR2 (germline): MGHRA, YSYEKL. CDR3 bases: TGCGCCAGCAGCCACCCCGGAGATCGTAGGAGCGCAGGGGATACGCAGTATTTT. Translating gives CASSHPGDRRSAGDTQYF.

The V call is TRBV9, the J call TRBJ2-5; D not resolved. Trimming stripped 0 bases from V and 4 bases from J, with 7 bases between. This CDR3 has 13 residues. Germline V gene data show CDR1 as SGDLS and CDR2 as YYNGEE. The CDR3 nucleotides are TGTGCCAGCAGCGTAGTACCGGGAGAGACCCAGTACTTC. It specifies CASSVVPGETQYF.

J is TRBJ1-1 and V is TRBV29-1; D unresolved. From germline, CDR1 is SQVTM and CDR2 ANQGSEA. The CDR3 covers 13 residues. Between the trimmed V and J ends, which lost 3 bases and 2 bases, there was a span of 10 bases. CDR3 sequence (DNA): TGCAGCGTTGAGGTGGCCCGTAACACTGAAGCTTTCTTT. Translated, it gives CSVEVARNTEAFF.

Notes on this clone: Distinct nucleotide sequences in the sample also encode this CDR3. This chain connects TRBV4-1 to TRBJ2-7; D gene uncertain. Trimming shortened V by 0 bases and J by 2 bases, and 8 bases separated the two germline ends. This CDR3 spans 14 amino acids. The germline CDR1 and CDR2 sequences are MGHRA and YSYEKL. The CDR3 spells CASSQEAGAYEQYF. CDR3 DNA: TGCGCCAGCAGCCAAGAAGCAGGAGCCTACGAGCAGTACTTC.

The rearrangement uses TRBV5-4 and TRBJ2-7, with 8 bases matching TRBD1. Germline CDR1 and CDR2: SGHNT and YYREEE (reference sequence). V was pared by 4 bases and J by 2 bases, with 5 bases of the junction left unmatched. This CDR3 spans 14 amino acids. The CDR3 reads CASSPQDRAYEQYF. Written as DNA, the CDR3 is TGTGCCAGCAGCCCCCAGGACAGGGCCTACGAGCAGTACTTC.

Here the CDR3 reads CASSLETRGVSGELFF. The CDR3 DNA follows: TGTGCCAGCAGCTTAGAGACCAGGGGGGTATCCGGGGAGCTGTTTTTT. The chain carries TRBV7-6 and TRBJ2-2; D is possibly TRBD1 (7 bases). Germline V lookup: CDR1 SGHVS, CDR2 FNYEAQ. This CDR3 comprises 16 residues. With 1 base removed from V and 6 bases from J, the gap between germline ends came to 15 bases.

The chain combines TRBV28 with TRBJ2-5, with D hard to call. The CDR3 is made up of 15 amino acids. V shed 4 bases and J shed 1 base, with 13 bases lying between them. CDR1 MDHEN and CDR2 SYDVKM come from the germline V gene. CDR3 bases: TGTGCCAGCAGTTCTACCGAAACAACCCAAGAGACCCAGTACTTC. Its protein product is CASSSTETTQETQYF.

The chain has TRBV11-2 and TRBJ2-2; TRBD2 matches 10 bases. In germline, CDR1 is SGHAT, CDR2 FQNNGV. This CDR3 is built from 16 residues. Unmatched junction bases numbered 11, after V lost 8 bases and J lost 5 bases. The CDR3 nucleotides are TGTGCCAGCGTGGAGCGGGGGGGCGGTAAAACCGGGGAGCTGTTTTTT. Residues: CASVERGGGKTGELFF.

The V gene is TRBV7-9, the J gene TRBJ1-6; a weak D match, TRBD1 (5 bases). From germline, CDR1 is SEHNR and CDR2 FQNEAQ (reference sequence). CDR3 length equals 16 residues. The germline V and J ends were trimmed by 8 bases and 7 bases, with 21 bases remaining between them. As DNA, the CDR3 is TGTGCCAGCGGACGGCCGGACATGTCGGGCAATTCACCCCTCCACTTT. Its translation: CASGRPDMSGNSPLHF.

This chain uses TRBV25-1 with TRBJ1-1; no reliable D call. In germline, CDR1 is MGHDK, CDR2 SYGVNS. The CDR3 covers 13 residues. The V end lost 8 bases, the J end lost 7 bases, and 17 bases lay between the germline ends. The CDR3 DNA reads as TGTGCCAGCGGTCACGGGAATTGGGGTGAAGCTTTCTTT. Encoded protein: CASGHGNWGEAFF. Full variable domain (outside the CDR3, taken from reference TRBV25-1 and TRBJ1-1): EADIYQTPRYLVIGTGKKITLECSQTMGHDKMYWYQQDPGMELHLIHYSYGVNSTEKGDLSSESTVSRIRTEHFPLTLESARPSHTSQYLCASGHGNWGEAFFGQGTRLTVV.

The chain combines TRBV5-6 with TRBJ2-7; 10 bases fit TRBD2. Germline assignment: CDR1 SGHDT and CDR2 YYEEEE. V trimming: 1 base; J trimming: 1 base; junction bases outside the gene matches: 14. This CDR3 comprises 19 residues. This chain's CDR3 is CASSLWASGSIWVSYEQYF. As DNA, the CDR3 is TGTGCCAGCAGCTTGTGGGCTAGCGGGAGTATCTGGGTATCCTACGAGCAGTACTTC.

With respect to this clone: Germline is not matched at one junction end, which may reflect a read error. The chain combines TRBV4-2 with TRBJ2-7; tentative D call: TRBD1 (5 bases). The length of the CDR3 is 16 residues. CDR1 and CDR2 from the germline V gene are LGHNA and YNFKEQ. CDR3 sequence reads: CASSQEGAGWIYEQCF. In DNA form, the CDR3 reads TGTGCCAGCAGCCAAGAAGGGGCAGGGTGGATCTACGAGCAGTGCTTC.

The chain couples TRBV5-6 to TRBJ1-1; 9 bases align to TRBD1. From germline, CDR1 is SGHDT and CDR2 YYEEEE. The CDR3 covers 16 residues. J gave up 3 bases and V 1 base, and 7 bases lay outside the gene matches. CDR3 sequence (DNA): TGTGCCAGCAGCTTGAAGGGGACAGGGAGATACACTGAAGCTTTCTTT. It yields the protein CASSLKGTGRYTEAFF.

This clone has a single count. The CDR3 nucleotides read TGTGCCAGCAGTGAATTAGGCGGTGAAGCTTTCTTT. Translation: CASSELGGEAFF. The chain carries TRBV2 and TRBJ1-1; D gene uncertain. Looked up from germline, CDR1 is SNHLY and CDR2 is FYNNEI. There are 12 residues in the CDR3. V was trimmed by 2 bases and J by 7 bases, leaving 8 bases between them.

This chain uses TRBV15 with TRBJ2-1; TRBD1 matches at 9 bases. Losses at the gene ends were 4 bases for V and 10 bases for J; bases not matched to a gene: 11. The CDR3 contains 15 residues. The germline CDR1 and CDR2 sequences are LNHNV and YYDKDF (reference sequence). The CDR3 region is CATSTEQGARGEQFF. For the CDR3, the DNA is TGTGCCACCAGCACTGAACAGGGGGCTAGGGGAGAGCAGTTCTTC.

V is TRBV6-1 and J is TRBJ1-4; D might be TRBD1 (6 bases). V was shortened by 1 base and J by 4 bases, with 10 bases between the two germline ends. The CDR3 is 15 residues long. Per germline, CDR1 MNHNS and CDR2 SASEGT. As DNA, the CDR3 is TGTGCCAGCAGTGAAGGACAGGCGGTTAATGAAAAACTGTTTTTT. It is translated as CASSEGQAVNEKLFF.

The chain has TRBV29-1 and TRBJ2-7; D perhaps matches TRBD1 (6 bases). Germline V gene data show CDR1 as SQVTM and CDR2 as ANQGSEA. The CDR3 extends over 13 amino acids. CDR3 residues: CSVSWDTSYEQYF. The CDR3 DNA is TGCAGTGTATCCTGGGACACTTCCTACGAGCAGTACTTC.

This clone came up once. The rearrangement joins TRBV2 to TRBJ2-1, with D hard to call. Germline CDR1 reads SNHLY; CDR2 reads FYNNEI. Trimming took 1 base from V and 2 from J, leaving 12 bases between them. The length of the CDR3 is 16 residues. CDR3 residues: CASSEEDPEAYNEQFF. CDR3 DNA sequence: TGTGCCAGCAGTGAAGAGGACCCCGAGGCCTACAATGAGCAGTTCTTC.

This rearrangement joins TRBV5-6 to TRBJ1-2; D gene uncertain. CDR1 is SGHDT and CDR2 is YYEEEE in the germline V gene. V lost 1 base to trimming and J lost 7 bases, with 17 bases between them. The CDR3 is 15 residues long. CDR3 region: CASSLTDYLATGYTF. The CDR3 nucleotides read TGTGCCAGCAGCTTGACGGACTACCTAGCGACTGGCTACACCTTC.

The chain joins TRBV29-1 to TRBJ2-7; a possible D gene is TRBD2 (6 bases). CDR1 is SQVTM, CDR2 ANQGSEA, per germline. This CDR3 has 13 residues. V lost 4 bases and J lost 5, with 15 bases in between. The CDR3 DNA follows: TGCAGCGTTGGACGCTGGGGGGTTCACGAGCAGTACTTC. Translating gives CSVGRWGVHEQYF.

The chain employs TRBV27 and TRBJ2-7; 9 bases fit TRBD2. CDR3 length: 16 residues. Germline loops: CDR1 MNHEY, CDR2 SMNVEV (reference sequence). Germline trimming cut 5 bases from V and 4 bases from J; bases unmatched to any gene: 12. CDR3 DNA: TGTGCCAGCAGTCCCCTCGAGGTAGCGGGAGTGTACGAGCAGTACTTC. Protein: CASSPLEVAGVYEQYF.

The chain recombines TRBV6-5 with TRBJ2-2; no reliable D call. Germline V CDR1 and CDR2: MNHEY, SVGAGI. The CDR3 runs 14 residues. With 1 base removed from V and 3 bases from J, the gap between germline ends came to 6 bases. The chain's CDR3 is CASSYLADTGELFF. The CDR3 nucleotides are TGTGCCAGCAGTTACTTGGCAGACACCGGGGAGCTGTTTTTT.